The 30 T cell receptor beta chains given below trace back to one sample, sequenced in a study of T-cell reconstitution after alpha-beta-depleted transplantation in children listed by TCRdb under 2016. The treatment or condition label of this sample denotes: allogeneic hematopoietic cell transplantation with graft depleted of TCRalphabeta T cells and CD19 B cells. Library preparation used PCR. Sequencing took place on an Illumina HiSeq 2500. Molecular barcoding was employed in the preparation of TCR libraries, with unique molecular identifiers being used to normalize TCRbeta repertoire quantification. The public sequencing data were trimmed at Q25 with fastp and processed into clonotypes with MiXCR by TCRdb, which kept only in-frame beta chains. Every CDR3 protein is listed once, alongside the most common genes and DNA of its rows. The table for this sample lists about 540,000 distinct CDR3 sequences; 25% to 30% of them were counted only once. The ten largest clones add up to approximately 39% of the sample.

The sequenced sample was PBMCs, obtained before TCRalphabeta/CD19-depleted stem cell transplant. The receptors were sampled from a boy in the first two years of life with Wiskott-Aldrich syndrome, due to receive a stem cell transplant.

This clonotype was seen a handful of times. The chain carries TRBV6-5 and TRBJ2-7; D perhaps matches TRBD1 (5 bases). This CDR3 region has 13 residues. V lost 3 bases and J lost 5, with 11 bases in between. Per germline, CDR1 MNHEY and CDR2 SVGAGI. CDR3 residues: CASSYRQGNEQYF. DNA of the CDR3: TGTGCCAGCAGTTATCGCCAGGGTAACGAGCAGTACTTC.

This clonotype appeared many times. An end of the junction does not agree with germline; a read error may underlie this. The chain is built from TRBV5-1 and TRBJ2-7, with 9 bases identical to TRBD1. This CDR3 contains 14 residues. Germline V gene lookup returns CDR1 SGHRS and CDR2 YFSETQ. The CDR3 spells CASSLDRGGYEQYF. CDR3 bases: TGTGCCAGCAGCTTAGACAGGGGGGGTTACGAGCAGTACTTC.

The J gene is TRBJ1-5, the V gene TRBV12-3 or TRBV12-4; D gene unclear. V lost 6 bases, J lost 6 bases, and 12 bases lay in between. The CDR3 loop spans 13 amino acids. The CDR3 sequence is CASSGGVSQPQHF. DNA of the CDR3: TGTGCCAGCAGCGGCGGCGTGAGTCAGCCCCAGCATTTT.

The gene calls are TRBV10-2 and TRBJ2-1, with TRBD2 identical over 12 bases. V gave up 11 bases and J gave up 9 bases; unmatched junction bases: 11. The CDR3 is made up of 14 amino acids. Germline lookup yields CDR1 WSHSY and CDR2 SAAADI. CDR3 sequence (DNA): TGCGCCGTGCCGGGACTAGCGGGCGGGGGTGAGCAGTTCTTC. It translates to CAVPGLAGGGEQFF.

The rearrangement uses TRBV5-1 and TRBJ1-2; D remains unclear. CDR3 length: 12 amino acids. Trimming stripped 4 bases from V and 3 bases from J, with 7 bases between. Germline CDR1 SGHRS, CDR2 YFSETQ. CDR3 amino acids: CASSENDYGYTF. In nucleotides, the CDR3 is TGCGCCAGCAGCGAAAACGACTATGGCTACACCTTC.

The chain joins TRBV20-1 to TRBJ2-7, with 9 bases matching TRBD2. J was trimmed by 3 bases and V by 5 bases; bases with no gene match: 20. The CDR3 runs to 18 residues. Germline-derived CDR1 and CDR2 are DFQATT and SNEGSKA (reference sequence). The chain's CDR3 is CSAHKQGSREGVDYEQYF. The CDR3 DNA sequence: TGCAGTGCTCACAAACAAGGCTCGCGGGAGGGAGTGGACTACGAGCAGTACTTC.

The chain recombines TRBV5-1 with TRBJ2-1; TRBD2 might be the D (6 bases). The length of the CDR3 is 16 residues. V gave up 2 bases and J gave up 8 bases, with 20 bases separating them. In germline, CDR1 is SGHRS, CDR2 YFSETQ. CDR3 nucleotides: TGCGCCAGCAGCTTTGCGGGGCCAGGGACCATCGATGAGCAGTTCTTC. Amino acids: CASSFAGPGTIDEQFF.

The chain carries TRBV5-5 and TRBJ1-2; D is uncertain. Germline V gene data show CDR1 as SGHKS and CDR2 as YYEKEE (reference sequence). V lost 1 base to trimming and J lost 4 bases, with 11 bases between them. The CDR3 covers 14 residues. As DNA, the CDR3 is TGTGCCAGCAGCTTGAGTCTCAGATTCTATGGCTACACCTTC. Its protein is CASSLSLRFYGYTF.

The table lists this clonotype with a few counts. The chain links TRBV18 to TRBJ1-4; 8 bases map to TRBD1. Germline V gene sequence: CDR1 KGHSH, CDR2 LQKENI. Unmatched junction bases numbered 6, after V lost 3 bases and J lost 6 bases. The CDR3 is 15 amino acids. The CDR3 region has the DNA TGTGCCAGCTCACCCGGACAGGGCGCTTATGAAAAACTGTTTTTT. Amino acid sequence: CASSPGQGAYEKLFF.

In its sample, this clonotype was seen a few times. This rearrangement joins TRBV4-2 to TRBJ1-4; D might be TRBD1 (5 bases). The germline V and J ends were trimmed by 4 bases and 7 bases, with 19 bases remaining between them. The length of the CDR3 is 16 residues. Germline V gene data show CDR1 as LGHNA and CDR2 as YNFKEQ. This CDR3 reads CASSLSSAGSGEKLFF. CDR3 DNA sequence: TGTGCCAGCAGCCTCTCCTCGGCAGGGTCGGGTGAAAAACTGTTTTTT.

This clonotype was observed many times. The chain is built from TRBV27 and TRBJ2-3; 16 bases match TRBD2. Looked up from germline, CDR1 is MNHEY and CDR2 is SMNVEV (reference sequence). CDR3 size: 15 residues. The J segment lost 14 bases and the V segment lost 2 bases, leaving 7 bases of the junction unmatched. The CDR3 loop reads CASSLGTSGRATPYF. As DNA, the CDR3 is TGTGCCAGCAGTTTAGGGACTAGCGGGAGGGCCACCCCGTATTTT.

The chain uses TRBV9 and TRBJ2-1, with 9 bases identical to TRBD1. The V and J ends lost 2 bases and 6 bases, in that order; junction bases with no gene match: 15. CDR1 and CDR2 (germline): SGDLS, YYNGEE. The CDR3 runs 18 residues. The CDR3 is CASSVDRSGTGWVNEQFF. CDR3 sequence (DNA): TGTGCCAGCAGCGTTGATAGATCCGGGACAGGGTGGGTCAATGAGCAGTTCTTC.

This clonotype came up many times. The rearrangement joins TRBV7-8 to TRBJ1-5, with D possibly being TRBD1 (6 bases). The CDR3 runs 14 residues. Between the trimmed V and J ends, which lost 3 bases and 2 bases, there was a span of 8 bases. Germline lookup yields CDR1 SGHVS and CDR2 FQNEAQ. Written as DNA, the CDR3 is TGTGCCAGCAGCTTGGCAGGGGGCAATCAGCCCCAGCATTTT. Translation gives CASSLAGGNQPQHF.

The V gene is TRBV12-3 or TRBV12-4, the J gene TRBJ2-1; TRBD2 is a possible D gene (5 bases). The CDR3 sequence is 13 residues long. Trimming cost V 6 bases and J 8 bases, with 14 bases left between them. The CDR3 loop is CASRKLVAYEQFF. CDR3 in DNA: TGTGCCAGCAGAAAACTAGTAGCCTATGAGCAGTTCTTC.

This clonotype has a handful of counts. V is TRBV3-1 and J is TRBJ2-3; no clear D. The CDR3 has 14 amino acids. In germline, CDR1 is LGHDT, CDR2 YNNKEL (reference sequence). V was trimmed by 0 bases and J by 6 bases, leaving 10 bases between them. CDR3 DNA sequence: TGTGCCAGCAGCCAAGAGAAAGCTTCCGATACGCAGTATTTT. It is translated as CASSQEKASDTQYF.

The chain combines TRBV5-6 with TRBJ1-2; no clear D gene. Deletions cut 5 bases from V and 4 bases from J, with 3 bases between. Germline-derived CDR1 and CDR2 are SGHDT and YYEEEE. CDR3 length: 10 amino acids. The CDR3 nucleotides are TGTGCCAGCAGTACCTATGGCTACACCTTC. Its protein product is CASSTYGYTF.

The sample holds a few counts of this clonotype. V gene TRBV4-1 combines with J gene TRBJ1-5, with 9 bases aligning to TRBD1. Germline V lookup: CDR1 MGHRA, CDR2 YSYEKL. The CDR3 contains 14 residues. The V gene end was trimmed by 4 bases and the J gene end by 7 bases; junction bases not matched to a gene: 5. In nucleotides, the CDR3 is TGCGCCAGCAGCCCAGGACAGGGGATACAGCCCCAGCATTTT. Its translation: CASSPGQGIQPQHF.

This clonotype was counted between two and nine times. The V gene is TRBV7-2, the J gene TRBJ2-1; D ambiguous. The CDR3 loop spans 11 amino acids. Germline CDR1 reads SGHTA; CDR2 reads FQGNSA. V gave up 5 bases and J gave up 9 bases, with 8 bases separating them. In DNA form, the CDR3 reads TGTGCCAGCAGCCCTTTGGCTGAGCAGTTCTTC. It specifies CASSPLAEQFF.

This clonotype was observed once. The V call is TRBV5-1, the J call TRBJ2-1; 12 bases agree with TRBD2. The ends lost 2 bases at V and 7 bases at J; junction bases unmatched: 7. CDR3 size: 16 residues. The V gene's germline CDR1 is SGHRS and CDR2 YFSETQ. The CDR3 DNA sequence: TGCGCCAGCAGCTTTCTGACTAGCGGGAGTTCGAATGAGCAGTTCTTC. It yields the protein CASSFLTSGSSNEQFF.

The chain joins TRBV24-1 to TRBJ2-1; the D gene is possibly TRBD1 (6 bases). Germline assignment: CDR1 KGHDR and CDR2 SFDVKD. This CDR3 spans 17 amino acids. V lost 3 bases, J lost 0 bases, and 14 bases lay in between. The CDR3 protein is CATSDPGDTGSYNEQFF. The DNA for the CDR3 is TGTGCCACCAGTGATCCAGGGGACACCGGCTCCTACAATGAGCAGTTCTTC.

The chain links TRBV7-3 to TRBJ2-1; 8 positions match TRBD2. The germline gives CDR1 SGHTA, CDR2 FQGTGA. The CDR3 has 17 residues. V lost 0 bases to trimming and J lost 7 bases; unmatched junction nucleotides: 11. The CDR3 DNA sequence: TGTGCCAGCAGCTTAACGGGGGCGGGAGGTGATTTGAATGAGCAGTTCTTC. Residues: CASSLTGAGGDLNEQFF. Supplemented by reference TRBV7-3 and TRBJ2-1, the full variable domain reads GAGVSQTPSNKVTEKGKYVELRCDPISGHTALYWYRQSLGQGPEFLIYFQGTGAADDSGLPNDRFFAVRPEGSVSTLKIQRTERGDSAVYLCASSLTGAGGDLNEQFFGPGTRLTVL.

This clonotype was seen more than once but under ten times. The J gene is TRBJ2-1, the V gene TRBV12-3 or TRBV12-4; weak D call: TRBD2 (5 bases). CDR3 length: 15 amino acids. V was trimmed by 0 bases and J by 5 bases, leaving 11 bases between them. CDR3 in DNA: TGTGCCAGCAGTTTAGCCCCGCTAGCCCACAATGAGCAGTTCTTC. Its protein product is CASSLAPLAHNEQFF.

The chain uses TRBV7-9 and TRBJ1-5; 7 nucleotides line up with TRBD1. The germline V gene encodes CDR1 SEHNR and CDR2 FQNEAQ (reference sequence). The CDR3 spans 16 residues. The J segment lost 3 bases and the V segment lost 5 bases, leaving 10 bases of the junction unmatched. CDR3 nucleotide sequence: TGTGCCAGCAGCCCCCTAGGGGGACAGCCCAATCAGCCCCAGCATTTT. It yields the protein CASSPLGGQPNQPQHF.

This clonotype was counted between two and nine times. The chain recombines TRBV5-1 with TRBJ2-1; tentative D call: TRBD2 (6 bases). The V gene's germline CDR1 is SGHRS and CDR2 YFSETQ. Trimming pared 2 bases from V and 1 base from J, leaving 13 bases between. The CDR3 contains 16 residues. CDR3: CASSFLAESSYNEQFF. The CDR3 nucleotides read TGCGCCAGCAGCTTCTTAGCGGAAAGTTCCTACAATGAGCAGTTCTTC.

A few counts support this clonotype. This chain uses TRBV11-2 with TRBJ2-5; maybe TRBD2 (6 bases). Trimming took off 1 base at V and 5 bases at J, with 14 bases between the two ends. Germline values: CDR1 SGHAT, CDR2 FQNNGV. The CDR3 loop spans 15 amino acids. For the CDR3, the DNA is TGTGCCAGCAGCTTAGGGGGTTGGGGGAGGGAGACCCAGTACTTC. Encoded protein: CASSLGGWGRETQYF.

V is TRBV27 and J is TRBJ1-1; D remains unclear. The V and J ends lost 3 bases and 8 bases respectively, with 10 bases between them. CDR3 length: 12 amino acids. Germline lookup yields CDR1 MNHEY and CDR2 SMNVEV (reference sequence). In DNA form, the CDR3 reads TGTGCCAGCAGTTTTCGAGGGTCAGAAGCTTTCTTT. Its protein is CASSFRGSEAFF.

This sequence joins TRBV5-1 and TRBJ2-7, with 7 bases lining up with TRBD2. The CDR3 loop spans 14 amino acids. Per germline, CDR1 SGHRS and CDR2 YFSETQ. J was trimmed by 0 bases and V by 4 bases; bases with no gene match: 4. The CDR3 nucleotides are TGCGCCAGCAGCCGGGAGGCCCTCTCCTACGAGCAGTACTTC. It translates to CASSREALSYEQYF.

This clonotype was recorded a few times. The chain recombines TRBV5-6 with TRBJ1-3; D gene ambiguous. This CDR3 is built from 14 residues. The V gene lost 4 bases and the J gene lost 1 base, with 9 bases spanning the gap. Germline-derived CDR1 and CDR2 are SGHDT and YYEEEE. The CDR3 DNA reads TGTGCCAGCAGCCAGGATCCATCTGGAAACACCATATATTTT. Encoded protein: CASSQDPSGNTIYF.

The chain is built from TRBV6-2 or TRBV6-3 and TRBJ2-5, with D unresolved. The germline V gene has CDR1 MNHEY and CDR2 SVGEGT. Deletions cut 4 bases from V and 4 bases from J, with 10 bases between. The length of the CDR3 is 13 residues. CDR3 sequence reads: CASSLRPAETQYF. CDR3 nucleotide sequence: TGTGCCAGCAGTTTGAGGCCAGCAGAGACCCAGTACTTC.

This chain connects TRBV2 to TRBJ2-1; 8 bases agree with TRBD2. With 8 bases clipped from V and 7 bases from J, the junction kept 7 bases outside the gene matches. The CDR3 spans 13 residues. Per germline, CDR1 SNHLY and CDR2 FYNNEI. As DNA, the CDR3 is TGTGCCAGCCGCGGGACTAGAGTAAATGAGCAGTTCTTC. Protein sequence: CASRGTRVNEQFF.